These T cell receptor beta chains were read from a single sample in a study of CXCR3-negative and CXCR3-positive naive CD8 T cells. One entry per CDR3 protein, without DNA, is what TCRdb gives after re-calling the 5' RACE reads. Its clone listing holds around 130,000 distinct CDR3 sequences. The sample taken for sequencing was naive CXCR3+ CD8+ T cells from blood. Source of these receptors: a human donor in good health. Some clones in this sample may be carry-over from other donors' samples. Each CDR3 is given with its conserved first and last residue.

j_call	v_call	cdr3_aa
TRBJ1-1	TRBV29-1	CSVGARMNTEAFF
TRBJ2-1	TRBV29-1	CSVDNPLLLAGDHNEQFF
TRBJ2-5	TRBV5-6	CASSLMGTQYF
TRBJ1-2	TRBV13	CASSTRTGAGYTF
TRBJ1-4	TRBV12-3/TRBV12-4	CASSLSRLTLFF
TRBJ2-5	TRBV2	CASHGTSVLQETQYF
TRBJ2-7	TRBV12-3/TRBV12-4	CASGVAGGHYEQYF
TRBJ2-7	TRBV6-2/TRBV6-3	CASTEGLAYEQYF
TRBJ1-1	TRBV3-1	CASSLTGLHTEAFF
TRBJ1-1	TRBV5-1	CASSLEGPGTEAFF
TRBJ2-1	TRBV7-8	CASSFPTSGGAAVSYNEQFF
TRBJ2-1	TRBV28	CASSLSGTPYNEQFF
TRBJ2-5	TRBV5-1	CASSLEPVAQETQYF
TRBJ2-1	TRBV2	CAISAGGYTSLDEQFF
TRBJ2-7	TRBV7-9	CASSRHVYEQYF
TRBJ2-3	TRBV20-1	CSARAGHTDTQYF
TRBJ2-5	TRBV4-1	CASSHRDSTGETQYF
TRBJ2-5	TRBV12-3/TRBV12-4	CASSSYPTSGGREETQYF
TRBJ1-2	TRBV29-1	CSAYGGAGTADYGYTF
TRBJ2-4	TRBV6-2/TRBV6-3	CASSYGLAGIQYF
TRBJ2-1	TRBV27	CASSRSGTENTYNEQFF
TRBJ1-2	TRBV12-3/TRBV12-4	CASSYSLGGYTF
TRBJ1-2	TRBV12-5	CASGLVPRLDGYTF
TRBJ2-1	TRBV5-1	CASSLEAGGPNEQFF
TRBJ2-3	TRBV23-1	CASSHSDRGNADTQYF
TRBJ2-1	TRBV12-3/TRBV12-4	CASTLGTGTYNEQFF
TRBJ1-1	TRBV21-1	CASSIPIRRAPTEAFF
TRBJ2-7	TRBV6-6	CASVALDRISYEQYF